This T cell receptor beta chain appears in the sequencing data of a study of control samples from healthy donors and cancer patients. Sequenced by immunoSEQ multiplex PCR; TCRdb stores in-frame clones only, minus some. The table records about 160,000 clones, 85% to 95% of them present only once. CDR1 and CDR2 from the germline V gene are ENHRY and SYGVKD. V shed 3 bases and J shed 8 bases, with 11 bases lying between them. This CDR3 is built from 14 residues. This clonotype originated in a woman aged 40 to 49 in good health. Sequencing input: blood. The V call is TRBV10-3, the J call TRBJ1-6; TRBD1 is a possible D gene (5 bases). The CDR3 nucleotides are TGTGCCATCAGTGATGGCAGGGACTATTCACCCCTCCACTTT. Translating gives CAISDGRDYSPLHF.